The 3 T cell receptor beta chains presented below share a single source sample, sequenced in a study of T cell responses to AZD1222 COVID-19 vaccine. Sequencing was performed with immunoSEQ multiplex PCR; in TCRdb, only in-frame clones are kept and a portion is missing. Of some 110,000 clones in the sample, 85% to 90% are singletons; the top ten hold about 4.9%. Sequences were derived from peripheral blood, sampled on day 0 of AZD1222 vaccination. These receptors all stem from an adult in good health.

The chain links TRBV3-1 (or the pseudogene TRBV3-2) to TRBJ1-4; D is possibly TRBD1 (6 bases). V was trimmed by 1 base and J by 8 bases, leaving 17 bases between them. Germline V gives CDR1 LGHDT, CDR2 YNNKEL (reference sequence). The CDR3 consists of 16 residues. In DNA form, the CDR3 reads TGTGCCAGCAGCCAAGCTGGGGGGCGTGCAGGGGAAAAACTGTTTTTT. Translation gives CASSQAGGRAGEKLFF.

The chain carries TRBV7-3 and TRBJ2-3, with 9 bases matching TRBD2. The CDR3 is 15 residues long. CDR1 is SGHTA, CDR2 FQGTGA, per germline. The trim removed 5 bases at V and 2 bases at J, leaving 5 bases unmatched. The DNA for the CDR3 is TGTGCCAGCAGCCCAAGCGGGAGGCCCACAGATACGCAGTATTTT. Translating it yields CASSPSGRPTDTQYF.

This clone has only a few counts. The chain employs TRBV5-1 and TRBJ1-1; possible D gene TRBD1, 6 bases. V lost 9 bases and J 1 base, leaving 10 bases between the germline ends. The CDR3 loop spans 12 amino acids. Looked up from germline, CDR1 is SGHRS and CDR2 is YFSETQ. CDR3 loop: CATRDTNTEAFF. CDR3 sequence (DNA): TGCGCCACCCGGGACACGAACACTGAAGCTTTCTTT. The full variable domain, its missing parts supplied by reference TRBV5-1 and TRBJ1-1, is KAGVTQTPRYLIKTRGQQVTLSCSPISGHRSVSWYQQTPGQGLQFLFEYFSETQRNKGNFPGRFSGRQFSNSRSEMNVSTLELGDSALYLCATRDTNTEAFFGQGTRLTVV.